The table lists the clone carrying this T cell receptor beta chain with a few counts. This specimen belongs to a study of T-cell reconstitution after alpha-beta-depleted transplantation in children. V lost 7 bases, J lost 7 bases, and 11 bases lay in between. The CDR3 spans 13 residues. CDR1 is SNHLY, CDR2 FYNNEI, per germline. A TCRbeta library incorporating unique molecular identifiers was prepared. TCRdb reprocessed the PCR reads via MiXCR and lists one record per CDR3 protein. This table has 250,000 to 300,000 distinct CDR3 sequences, 9.5% to 10% appearing once. V usage is TRBV2 and J usage is TRBJ1-6; weak D call: TRBD1 (5 bases). The specimen was PBMCs from the stem cell graft donor, collected from the stem cell graft. This clonotype was obtained from a human donor who donated a stem cell graft to a child with SCID. CDR3 nucleotide sequence: TGTGCCAGCATAGGGGAGTCGAATTCACCCCTCCACTTT. Translated, it gives CASIGESNSPLHF.